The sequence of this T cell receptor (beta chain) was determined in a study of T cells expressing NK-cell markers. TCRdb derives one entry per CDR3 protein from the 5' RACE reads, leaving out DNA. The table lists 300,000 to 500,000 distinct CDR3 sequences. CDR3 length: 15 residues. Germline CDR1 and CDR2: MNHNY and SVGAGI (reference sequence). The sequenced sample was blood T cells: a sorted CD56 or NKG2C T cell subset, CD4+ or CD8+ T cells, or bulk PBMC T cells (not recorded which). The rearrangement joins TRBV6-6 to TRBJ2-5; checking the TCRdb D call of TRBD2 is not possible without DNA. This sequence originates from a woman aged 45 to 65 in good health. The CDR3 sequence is CASSYSSGWEETQYF.